These 14 T cell receptor beta chains originate from one sample sequenced in a study of blood T cell repertoires in COVID-19. Repertoires were generated with immunoSEQ multiplex PCR, while TCRdb's copy carries only in-frame clones and drops some. The profile shows approximately 83,000 clones, 88% of them singletons. Material: peripheral blood. Source of these receptors: a man aged 65 to 79 with acute or convalescent COVID-19.

This chain uses TRBV18 with TRBJ2-2; TRBD2 matches at 8 bases. The V and J ends lost 3 bases and 6 bases, in that order; junction bases with no gene match: 18. Germline values: CDR1 KGHSH, CDR2 LQKENI. The CDR3 has 19 amino acids. The CDR3 bases are TGTGCCAGCTCACCTGAAGCGAAGACTAGCGCGAGAGGGTCCGGGGAGCTGTTTTTT. Translating gives CASSPEAKTSARGSGELFF. Together with reference TRBV18 and TRBJ2-2, the CDR3 gives the full variable domain: NAGVMQNPRHLVRRRGQEARLRCSPMKGHSHVYWYRQLPEEGLKFMVYLQKENIIDESGMPKERFSAEFPKEGPSILRIQQVVRGDSAAYFCASSPEAKTSARGSGELFFGEGSRLTVL.

V gene TRBV4-3 combines with J gene TRBJ2-7, with 8 bases identical to TRBD1. This CDR3 spans 14 amino acids. V shed 0 bases, J shed 2 bases, and the junction held 0 bases outside the gene matches. CDR1 and CDR2 from the germline V gene are LGHNA and YSLEER. CDR3 sequence (DNA): TGCGCCAGCAGCCAAGAACAGGGGGCCTACGAGCAGTACTTC. It translates to CASSQEQGAYEQYF.

The chain combines TRBV2 with TRBJ1-1; possibly TRBD1 for D (6 bases). This CDR3 is 15 amino acids long. The V gene lost 1 base and the J gene lost 7 bases, with 16 bases spanning the gap. Germline V gene sequence: CDR1 SNHLY, CDR2 FYNNEI. The chain's CDR3 is CASSEDVSGAFEAFF. The CDR3 DNA follows: TGTGCCAGCAGTGAAGATGTTTCAGGGGCCTTTGAAGCTTTCTTT.

The chain is built from TRBV11-2 and TRBJ2-7; possible D gene TRBD1, 5 bases. This CDR3 has 16 amino acids. Germline lookup yields CDR1 SGHAT and CDR2 FQNNGV. V gave up 1 base and J gave up 2 bases, with 15 bases separating them. The CDR3 DNA reads as TGTGCCAGCAGCTTAGGGATCCAAAGGGGTACCTACGAGCAGTACTTC. Its translation is CASSLGIQRGTYEQYF.

The chain uses TRBV14 and TRBJ2-7, with 9 bases lining up with TRBD1. The CDR3 covers 14 residues. Germline CDR1 reads SGHDN; CDR2 reads FVKESK. With 4 bases clipped from V and 3 bases from J, the junction kept 4 bases outside the gene matches. The CDR3 nucleotides are TGTGCCAGCAGCCGATGGACAGGGGACTACGAGCAGTACTTC. Translation: CASSRWTGDYEQYF.

This clone appeared a single time. The V and J genes are TRBV6-2 or TRBV6-3 and TRBJ1-6; D is perhaps TRBD1 (5 bases). Trimming pared 1 base from V and 7 bases from J, leaving 14 bases between. CDR1 MNHEY and CDR2 SVGEGT come from the germline V gene. The CDR3 extends over 16 amino acids. The CDR3 DNA is TGTGCCAGCAGTTACTTCGGAAGGGGAGGCAATTCACCCCTCCACTTT. Translation gives CASSYFGRGGNSPLHF.

The chain combines TRBV10-3 with TRBJ1-1; 10 nucleotides match TRBD1. The CDR3 contains 16 residues. V dropped 10 bases and J dropped 4; count of bases not matched to a gene: 15. Per germline, CDR1 ENHRY and CDR2 SYGVKD. CDR3 nucleotides: TGTGCCACCGAAGCCGGGACAGGGGCATCAGGCACTGAAGCTTTCTTT. Translating it yields CATEAGTGASGTEAFF.

The J gene is TRBJ1-2, the V gene TRBV7-8, with D maybe TRBD1 (6 bases). The CDR3 contains 18 residues. CDR1 is SGHVS and CDR2 is FQNEAQ in the germline V gene. The V and J ends lost 1 base and 8 bases respectively, with 26 bases between them. CDR3 in amino acids: CASSLVFISVEGHGGYTF. CDR3 sequence (DNA): TGTGCCAGCAGCTTAGTTTTTATCAGCGTCGAGGGACACGGCGGCTACACCTTC.

The rearrangement links TRBV7-6 to TRBJ2-7; tentatively, D is TRBD1 (5 bases). Trimming pared 1 base from V and 3 bases from J, leaving 10 bases between. The CDR3 contains 14 residues. From germline, CDR1 is SGHVS and CDR2 FNYEAQ. The CDR3 coding sequence is TGTGCCAGCAGCTTAGGTCAGGGTGACTACGAGCAGTACTTC. This translates into CASSLGQGDYEQYF. Full variable domain (remainder filled in from reference TRBV7-6 and TRBJ2-7): GAGVSQSPRYKVTKRGQDVALRCDPISGHVSLYWYRQALGQGPEFLTYFNYEAQQDKSGLPNDRFSAERPEGSISTLTIQRTEQRDSAMYRCASSLGQGDYEQYFGPGTRLTVT.

This chain connects TRBV7-2 to TRBJ2-2; D remains unclear. The V gene lost 1 base and the J gene lost 7 bases, with 7 bases spanning the gap. CDR1 SGHTA and CDR2 FQGNSA come from the germline V gene. CDR3 size: 13 residues. CDR3 in amino acids: CASSLGFYGELFF. In nucleotides, the CDR3 is TGTGCCAGCAGCTTAGGTTTTTACGGGGAGCTGTTTTTT.

V usage is TRBV6-5 and J usage is TRBJ2-3; TRBD2 matches at 8 bases. V shed 1 base and J 0 bases; nucleotides not matched to a gene: 3. Germline loops: CDR1 MNHEY, CDR2 SVGAGI. CDR3 length: 16 residues. The CDR3 bases are TGTGCCAGCAGTTACTTTGGCGGGGGGAGCACAGATACGCAGTATTTT. Its protein is CASSYFGGGSTDTQYF.

The chain is built from TRBV12-3 or TRBV12-4 and TRBJ1-1, with D unresolved. This CDR3 contains 13 residues. Deletions cut 1 base from V and 1 base from J, with 4 bases between. The CDR3 spells CASSLVQNTEAFF. The DNA of the CDR3 is TGTGCCAGCAGTTTAGTTCAGAACACTGAAGCTTTCTTT.

There are a few counts of this clone. The chain's CDR3 is CASNQGLTSEQYF. For the CDR3, the DNA is TGTGCCAGCAACCAGGGGTTGACGAGCGAGCAGTACTTC. This sequence joins TRBV5-4 and TRBJ2-7; weak D call: TRBD1 (6 bases). CDR1 is SGHNT, CDR2 YYREEE, per germline (reference sequence). V lost 6 bases and J 6 bases, leaving 16 bases between the germline ends. The CDR3 totals 13 residues.

The genes are TRBV27 and TRBJ2-7; no firm D call. Trimming cost V 5 bases and J 2 bases, with 16 bases left between them. Germline CDR1 and CDR2: MNHEY and SMNVEV (reference sequence). The CDR3 is 15 amino acids. This CDR3 is CASSPDGVRAYEQYF. In DNA form, the CDR3 reads TGTGCCAGCAGTCCAGACGGAGTGCGAGCCTACGAGCAGTACTTC.